The present T cell receptor (beta chain) was sequenced within a study of human T cells and chemical hapten exposure. In this sample, this clonotype turned up many times. Its antigen is currently unknown. Indicated time point: patch test 1, 2 weeks after DPC sensitization. Treatment noted: therapeutic diphenylcyclopropenone sensitization with weekly scalp DPC. Ahead of applying each patch test, blood was sampled. Study observations and caveats: Patch test score was positively correlated with the counts of TCRs that had expanded at PT1. While controls formed fewer of them, expanded TCRs formed significantly more large CDR3 similarity clusters.

The library attached unique molecular identifiers to individual cDNA molecules. Using its own MiXCR run on the RACE reads, TCRdb lists one record per CDR3 protein. The sample holds roughly 70,000 distinct CDR3 sequences, about 9.1% seen once. V lost 5 bases and J lost 3, with 14 bases in between. Germline values: CDR1 MNHEY, CDR2 SVGAGI. This CDR3 contains 15 residues. The sequence derives from a woman aged 40 to 49 with alopecia areata. Some clones in this sample may be carry-over from other donors' samples. The material sequenced was whole blood, taken in connection with sensitization to the hapten diphenylcyclopropenone (DPC). V usage is TRBV6-5 and J usage is TRBJ1-3; D remains unclear. CDR3 DNA: TGTGCCAGCAGTGCGTCGCGACGGTTTGGAAACACCATATATTTT. As protein: CASSASRRFGNTIYF.